The T cell receptor beta chain described here comes from a study of blood T cell repertoires in COVID-19. Study-level information: Both acute and convalescent COVID-19 samples were obtained from the United States, Italy and Spain. The analysed material was cDNA or gDNA that came from T cells, B-cell-depleted T cells, or PBMCs.

In the authors' workflow: Estimates of nucleated cell counts were drawn from the amplification of reference gene primers. TCRdb keeps only in-frame clones here, not all; method: immunoSEQ multiplex PCR. From that table come the V and J calls and clone size; the DNA was used to work out D and trimming. Of some 460,000 clones in the sample, around nine tenths were seen once. The length of the CDR3 is 13 residues. Germline assignment: CDR1 SNHLY and CDR2 FYNNEI. Trimming took off 7 bases at V and 0 bases at J, with 8 bases between the two ends. Which cohort a participant joined came from the clinical history participants gave.

Sequences were obtained from PBMCs or T cells enriched from blood (not recorded which). J is TRBJ2-3 and V is TRBV2, with unresolved D. This clonotype was obtained from a woman aged 18-30 years with acute COVID-19. CDR3 nucleotides: TGTGCCAGCAATAGCCCTAGCACAGATACGCAGTATTTT. It is translated as CASNSPSTDTQYF.